One and the same sample provided the 4 T cell receptor beta chains below, sequenced in a study of T-cell reconstitution after alpha-beta-depleted transplantation in children. Preparing the TCRbeta library involved the use of unique molecular identifiers. TCRdb passed the PCR reads through MiXCR, listing each CDR3 protein once. The table includes approximately 85,000 distinct CDR3 sequences, over 12% detected once. The sequences come from PBMCs, mostly from graft donor cells, collected 180 days after TCRalphabeta/CD19-depleted stem cell transplant. All receptors come from a male patient between 2 and 10 years old who had a stem cell transplant for acute lymphoblastic leukemia, so the T cells may come from the graft donor.

Notes on this clonotype: At one end, the junction sequence differs from germline, possibly due to a read error. The chain combines TRBV20-1 with TRBJ2-3; possible D gene TRBD2, 6 bases. The CDR3 contains 18 residues. In germline, CDR1 is DFQATT, CDR2 SNEGSKA (reference sequence). DNA of the CDR3: TGCAGTGCTAGAGGATCTTTCTCGCAGTTTACTAGCACAGATACGCAGTCTTTT. The encoded protein is CSARGSFSQFTSTDTQSF.

This clonotype turned up a few times. This chain links TRBV27 with TRBJ2-2, with a possible D match to TRBD1 (7 bases). The germline V gene has CDR1 MNHEY and CDR2 SMNVEV (reference sequence). Trimming took 7 bases from V and 5 from J, leaving 14 bases between them. The CDR3 consists of 14 residues. CDR3 sequence reads: CASTGGGATGELFF. The CDR3 DNA sequence: TGTGCCAGCACCGGAGGGGGCGCAACCGGGGAGCTGTTTTTT.

The rearrangement links TRBV19 to TRBJ2-7, with D possibly called TRBD1 or TRBD2 (5 bases each). The CDR3 is made up of 16 amino acids. Germline CDR1 and CDR2: LNHDA and SQIVND (reference sequence). V dropped 7 bases and J dropped 1 base, with 20 bases sitting between them. The CDR3 loop is CASTARPGTASYEQYF. CDR3 coding DNA: TGTGCCAGTACTGCGAGGCCCGGGACCGCTTCCTACGAGCAGTACTTC. The variable domain in full, with the rest retrieved from reference TRBV19 and TRBJ2-7, is DGGITQSPKYLFRKEGQNVTLSCEQNLNHDAMYWYRQDPGQGLRLIYYSQIVNDFQKGDIAEGYSVSREKKESFPLTVTSAQKNPTAFYLCASTARPGTASYEQYFGPGTRLTVT.

Only a few counts were recorded for this clonotype. V is TRBV10-3 and J is TRBJ1-2, with 7 bases aligning to TRBD1. V lost 2 bases, J lost 3 bases, and 6 bases stayed unmatched. The CDR3 is 15 residues long. CDR1 ENHRY and CDR2 SYGVKD come from the germline V gene. The CDR3 DNA reads as TGTGCCATCAGTGAGATGAGGACAGGAGACTATGGCTACACCTTC. It is translated as CAISEMRTGDYGYTF.